The 4 T cell receptor beta chains presented below share a single source sample, sequenced in a study of cytotoxic CD8 clonotypes in ibrutinib-treated CLL (dated by TCRdb to the early 2020s). The time point tag for this specimen amounts to: about twelve months on ibrutinib. Library prep was done by the immunoSEQ multiplex PCR assay. Imported from immuneACCESS, the table was reduced by TCRdb to in-frame sequences with V and J called. These copies leave out some clones; in studies compared against another copy, an unresolved V gene accounts for under half, and the cause of the remainder is not known. The sample records about 140,000 clones, 60% to 80% of which are singletons. The ten largest clonotypes hold 25% to 35% of the sample. The material sequenced was PBMCs, taken after 12 months of ibrutinib treatment. The receptors come from a human donor with chronic lymphocytic leukemia.

For the CDR3, the DNA is TGTGCCAGCAGCTCGACAGGGAGGTATGGCTACACCTTC. Protein: CASSSTGRYGYTF. The chain carries TRBV11-2 and TRBJ1-2; 7 nucleotides align to TRBD1. CDR1 and CDR2 (germline): SGHAT, FQNNGV. The V segment lost 4 bases and the J segment 5 bases; nucleotides outside the gene matches: 4. The CDR3 covers 13 residues. Together with reference TRBV11-2 and TRBJ1-2, the CDR3 gives the full variable domain: EAGVAQSPRYKIIEKRQSVAFWCNPISGHATLYWYQQILGQGPKLLIQFQNNGVVDDSQLPKDRFSAERLKGVDSTLKIQPAKLEDSAVYLCASSSTGRYGYTFGSGTRLTVV.

The genes are TRBV30 and TRBJ1-3; 7 nucleotides agree with TRBD1. The CDR3 is 13 amino acids. The ends lost 4 bases at V and 5 bases at J; junction bases unmatched: 5. Germline CDR1 and CDR2: GTSNPN and SVGIG (reference sequence). The CDR3 DNA follows: TGTGCCTGGAATTCACAGGGGAGAAACACCATATATTTT. Amino acids: CAWNSQGRNTIYF. The entire variable domain, with the rest obtained from reference TRBV30 and TRBJ1-3, is as follows: SQTIHQWPATLVQPVGSPLSLECTVEGTSNPNLYWYRQAAGRGLQLLFYSVGIGQISSEVPQNLSASRPQDRQFILSSKKLLLSDSGFYLCAWNSQGRNTIYFGEGSWLTVV.

This rearrangement joins TRBV2 to TRBJ2-2; 7 nucleotides agree with TRBD2. The CDR3 is made up of 14 amino acids. The V segment lost 8 bases and the J segment 4 bases; nucleotides outside the gene matches: 7. Germline lookup yields CDR1 SNHLY and CDR2 FYNNEI. CDR3 DNA: TGTGCCAGCCTGGCGGGGGTGGTCACCGGGGAGCTGTTTTTT. This codes for CASLAGVVTGELFF. Together with reference TRBV2 and TRBJ2-2, the CDR3 gives the full variable domain: EPEVTQTPSHQVTQMGQEVILRCVPISNHLYFYWYRQILGQKVEFLVSFYNNEISEKSEIFDDQFSVERPDGSNFTLKIRSTKLEDSAMYFCASLAGVVTGELFFGEGSRLTVL.

The gene calls are TRBV7-8 and TRBJ2-7, with 7 nucleotides matching TRBD2. The CDR3 runs 13 residues. Germline assignment: CDR1 SGHVS and CDR2 FQNEAQ. Losses at the gene ends were 8 bases for V and 4 bases for J; bases not matched to a gene: 8. The CDR3 nucleotides are TGTGCCAGCGGGCGGGAGAAGGTTTACGAGCAGTACTTC. This sequence encodes CASGREKVYEQYF.